The source of this T cell receptor beta chain is a study of cytomegalovirus exposure and HLA in healthy donors. Study background: Earlier work reported 110 million or so unique TCR beta sequences from 180 million or so T cells.

The PCR used 60 Vbeta and 13 Jbeta primers. Profiling relied on immunoSEQ multiplex PCR, and the TCRdb table lists in-frame clones only, not all of them. The sample holds about 180,000 clones, around 79% seen once. Nominally healthy donors were sampled, though unrecorded immune exposures were likely. Study results and limitations: Several V segments, TRBV6-2 and TRBV6-3 among them, could not be told apart and were dropped. A missense DCLRE1C variant was associated with V- and J-gene trimming of TCR beta chains in a later analysis, and an independent cohort replicated the association.

On this clone: Its antigen is unidentified.

V lost 2 bases to trimming and J lost 8 bases, with 18 bases between them. The CDR3 has 15 residues. Germline values: CDR1 KGHSH, CDR2 LQKENI. The specimen sequenced was PBMCs. This sequence originates from a man aged 35 to 55 in good health and CMV-seropositive. The V and J genes are TRBV18 and TRBJ1-2; D is ambiguous. CDR3 region: CASSPNRAGSGGYTF. The CDR3 coding sequence is TGTGCCAGCTCACCAAATCGGGCCGGGAGTGGGGGCTACACCTTC.